The clone carrying this TCR beta chain has a handful of counts. No antigen is known for it. Mismatch with germline at one junction end may stem from a read error. This CDR3 has 15 amino acids. This entry is derived from a study of CD8+ T cells in alopecia areata. Study-level findings and limits: Many expanded lesional clones remained in scalp and blood on tofacitinib. Normal skin's resident alphabeta T cells are sequenced alongside lesional scalp T cells.

Treatment here: oral pan-JAK inhibitor, 5-10 mg twice daily. Extracted RNA was reverse transcribed, and the resulting cDNA served as sequencing template. Generated by immunoSEQ multiplex PCR, the TCRdb table keeps only in-frame clones and is missing some. The sample yields about 120,000 clones, more than 45% seen once. The rearrangement uses TRBV23-1 and TRBJ1-3; unclear D gene. TRBV23-1 is identified as an open reading frame with a role that is uncertain. Sequenced material: CD4+ T cells sorted from blood, taken at week 4, from a patient treated with tofacitinib. The source of this sequence is a human donor with alopecia areata. The CDR3 sequence: CASSRTTASGDTIYF. CDR3 in DNA: TGCGCCAGCAGTCGCACTACAGCCTCTGGAGACACCATATATTTT.